Here is one T cell receptor (beta chain) with its context. No antigen is known for it. This entry comes from a study of vaccination and CD4 T cells after COVID-19. In the study overall: Cells were stimulated with overlapping spike peptide pools from SARS-CoV-2, HCoV-NL63, HCoV-OC43 and HCoV-229E.

Treatment noted: approximately 9-day PBMC culture with coronavirus spike peptide pools or control peptides (ViraFEST assay). The Oncomine TCR Beta short-read assay was applied to DNA of cultured CD4+ T cells. Extraction of genomic DNA was performed on cultured CD4+ T cells. TCRdb reanalysed the PCR reads using MiXCR and keeps one entry per CDR3 protein. The sample comprises roughly 4,400 distinct CDR3 sequences, roughly 50% of which are singletons, and roughly 19% rests with the top ten. V lost 4 bases, J lost 3 bases, and 12 bases lay in between. The CDR3 spans 14 residues. CDR1 and CDR2 (germline): SGHNT, YENEEA.

The sequenced sample consisted of CD4+ T cells from blood, cultured in vitro. The chain is built from TRBV11-3 and TRBJ1-1; D perhaps matches TRBD1 (6 bases). The receptor's source is a human donor who had recovered from COVID-19. The CDR3 nucleotides read TGTGCCAGCAGCTCTTCGGGGGGCTACACTGAAGCTTTCTTT. It yields the protein CASSSSGGYTEAFF.